This TCR beta chain emerged from a study of CD8+ T cells in alopecia areata listed by TCRdb under 2018. The study in broad terms: The study used high-throughput TCRbeta sequencing to examine T cell clonal expansion in alopecia areata, in both the C3H/HeJ mouse model and human patients. The RNA source kit depended on sample type: the PAXgene miRNA kit for fixed scalp, the miRNeasy kit for PBMCs, and the RNeasy kit for mouse skin. Human TCRbeta sequencing covered scalp tissue and sorted CD4+ and CD8+ peripheral blood T cells from patchy and totalis/universalis alopecia areata patients and healthy controls. Amplification of TCRbeta CDR3 regions was done by immunoSEQ multiplex PCR using 35 Vbeta forward primers and 13 Jbeta reverse primers. Scalp clonality was compared across normal scalp (n=4), patchy alopecia areata scalp (n=8), and alopecia totalis/universalis scalp (n=8). Study-wide conclusions, independent of this receptor: Compared with normal scalp, lesional scalp had higher clonality and more expanded CD8+ clones, particularly in alopecia totalis/universalis, a pattern that suggests antigenic drive. Unlike mouse skin, which is dominated by gammadelta T cells, normal human skin has resident alphabeta T cells that are also sequenced, and this complicates analysis of the scalp TCR repertoire. Shared TCR sequences between patients were less evident than in mice, which may be partly attributable to HLA diversity in the patient population.

Libraries were constructed by the immunoSEQ multiplex PCR assay. For TCR sequencing, RNA was extracted from every sample and reverse transcribed into cDNA to serve as template. First-strand cDNA was synthesized using SuperScript III with a 2:1 mix of oligo-dT and random hexamers. A synthetic immune receptor repertoire was used to gauge amplification bias, and whatever bias remained was removed computationally. Under the source paper's analysis protocol: Raw reads were preprocessed to remove errors, and CDR3 was defined by IMGT conventions from the conserved cysteine to phenylalanine. Clonality was computed as 1 minus the Shannon entropy, with the entropy normalized by log2 of the number of productive unique TCRs. Whether scalp clones were CD4 or CD8 was inferred by matching scalp TCRbeta sequences against CD4 and CD8 repertoires sorted from blood. Imported from immuneACCESS, the table was reduced by TCRdb to in-frame sequences with V and J called. These copies leave out some clones; in studies compared against another copy, an unresolved V gene accounts for under half, and the cause of the remainder is not known. V and J calls and clone size are as listed in that table; D and trimming were resolved from the DNA. The sample table lists 110,000 or so clones, approximately 61% of them with a count of one. Of the sample, 20% to 30% falls within the top ten clones.

From alopecia areata patients, peripheral blood was collected along with lesional scalp punch biopsies. PBMCs were isolated by density centrifugation and stained for CD3, CD4 and CD8, after which CD4+ and CD8+ T cells were sorted on a FACSAria. Untreated alopecia areata patients were recruited as part of a multicenter biomarker study. For five biomarker-study patients, blood CD8+ T cells were further sorted into NKG2D-low and NKG2D-high fractions. To note about this clone: Its recognized antigen is unknown. Nothing much larger sits one base from this clone, and base qualities are not available.

CDR1 and CDR2, looked up from the germline V gene, are MGHRA and YSYEKL. V loses 2 bases at its end and J loses 8 bases; junction bases beyond the gene matches: 13. The CDR3 starts with the cysteine, ends with the phenylalanine, and has 18 residues. The sequence is cut down to CDR3 DNA, 54 bases in frame from base 1. The clonotype comes from a human donor with alopecia areata. Here the chain combines TRBV4-1 and TRBJ2-3; the central 13 bases match TRBD2. The sample taken for sequencing was NKG2D-low CD8+ T cells sorted from blood. The intended sense of this specimen's cell subset or site label: sorted CD8+ NKG2D-low blood T cells. The DNA reads TGCGCCAGCAGCCAACAAGAGGGACTAGCGGGACCGGATCGTACGCAGTATTTT. This codes for CASSQQEGLAGPDRTQYF.